This entry is about one T cell receptor (beta chain). The antigen is undetermined. The source of the sample is a study of T cell responses to AZD1222 COVID-19 vaccine. At the level of the study: Second-dose groups at about 4 or about 12 weeks were pooled. Study results and limitations: It should be noted that donors were predominantly white British and more often female, and clonal diversity was possibly underestimated.

Assay used: immunoSEQ multiplex PCR; TCRdb lists only in-frame clones, some missing. This table holds under 300,000 clones, 90% to 95% found once. This CDR3 region has 17 residues. Between the trimmed V and J ends, which lost 0 bases and 1 base, there was a span of 15 bases. The germline CDR1 and CDR2 sequences are MDHEN and SYDVKM. This chain connects TRBV28 to TRBJ1-1; possibly TRBD1 for D (5 bases). The clonotype was recovered from an adult in good health. The sample consisted of peripheral blood, taken on day 0 of AZD1222 vaccination. This CDR3 is CASSLWAAPRGNTEAFF. CDR3 nucleotide sequence: TGTGCCAGCAGTTTATGGGCGGCCCCGAGGGGGAACACTGAAGCTTTCTTT.